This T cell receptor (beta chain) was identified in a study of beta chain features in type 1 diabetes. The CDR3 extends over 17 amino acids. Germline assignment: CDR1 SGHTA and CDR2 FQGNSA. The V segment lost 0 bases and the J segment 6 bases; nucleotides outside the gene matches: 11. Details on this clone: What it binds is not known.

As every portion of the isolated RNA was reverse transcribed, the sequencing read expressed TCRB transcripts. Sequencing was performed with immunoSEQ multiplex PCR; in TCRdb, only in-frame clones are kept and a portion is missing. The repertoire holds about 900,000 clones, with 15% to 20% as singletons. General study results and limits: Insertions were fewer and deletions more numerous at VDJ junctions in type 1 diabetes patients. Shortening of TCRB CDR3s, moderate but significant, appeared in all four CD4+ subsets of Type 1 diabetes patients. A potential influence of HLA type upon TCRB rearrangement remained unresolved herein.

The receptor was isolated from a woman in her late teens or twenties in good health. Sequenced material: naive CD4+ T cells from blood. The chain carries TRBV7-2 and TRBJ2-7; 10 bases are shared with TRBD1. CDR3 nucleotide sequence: TGTGCCAGCAGCTTAGCAGGACCGGGACAGGGGATGGGCGAGCAGTACTTC. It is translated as CASSLAGPGQGMGEQYF.